One and the same sample provided the 12 T cell receptor beta chains below, sequenced in a study of T cell responses to AZD1222 COVID-19 vaccine. Produced via immunoSEQ multiplex PCR; TCRdb's table is partial and in-frame only. The data contain 84,000 or so clones, roughly nine tenths of them singletons. The specimen was peripheral blood, collected on day 0 of AZD1222 vaccination. The receptors come from an adult in good health.

V is TRBV6-2 or TRBV6-3 and J is TRBJ2-7; 9 bases agree with TRBD2. Trimming at V came to 6 bases and at J to 4 bases, leaving 16 bases not matched to a gene. The germline V gene has CDR1 MNHEY and CDR2 SVGEGT. The CDR3 consists of 17 residues. The CDR3 loop reads CASSRSTSGLPDYEQYF. The CDR3 DNA follows: TGTGCCAGCAGCAGATCGACTAGCGGCCTTCCCGATTACGAGCAGTACTTC.

The chain links TRBV3-1 (or the pseudogene TRBV3-2) to TRBJ2-3; TRBD2 matches 8 bases. The CDR3 is 18 amino acids. V was pared by 1 base and J by 6 bases, with 15 bases of the junction left unmatched. Germline CDR1 reads LGHDT; CDR2 reads YNNKEL (reference sequence). CDR3 nucleotides: TGTGCCAGCAGCCAAGGTCCCCCCAGCGGGAGAACACAGGATACGCAGTATTTT. Translated, it gives CASSQGPPSGRTQDTQYF.

The chain is built from TRBV9 and TRBJ2-2; no reliable D call. V was shortened by 7 bases and J by 2 bases, with 12 bases between the two germline ends. The CDR3 runs 14 residues. Germline-derived CDR1 and CDR2 are SGDLS and YYNGEE. The CDR3 coding sequence is TGTGCCAGCGACCTAGGCCCTAACACCGGGGAGCTGTTTTTT. Protein sequence: CASDLGPNTGELFF.

This chain connects TRBV28 to TRBJ1-2, with a possible D match to TRBD1 (5 bases). Trimming took 8 bases from V and 4 from J, leaving 14 bases between them. Germline V lookup: CDR1 MDHEN, CDR2 SYDVKM. CDR3 length: 13 amino acids. In DNA, the CDR3 is TGTGCCAGCGGGGGACTCCCCTCCTATGGCTACACCTTC. The encoded protein is CASGGLPSYGYTF.

The rearrangement uses TRBV10-3 and TRBJ2-3; 11 nucleotides align to TRBD2. The CDR3 spans 16 residues. J lost 1 base, V lost 4 bases, and 4 bases had no gene match. CDR1 and CDR2 (germline): ENHRY, SYGVKD. CDR3 DNA: TGTGCCATCAGTGCCGGGACTAGCGGCCGCACAGATACGCAGTATTTT. This codes for CAISAGTSGRTDTQYF.

This chain connects TRBV29-1 to TRBJ2-7; 10 bases map to TRBD2. Germline loops: CDR1 SQVTM, CDR2 ANQGSEA. Germline trimming cut 3 bases from V and 5 bases from J; bases unmatched to any gene: 4. The length of the CDR3 is 13 residues. CDR3 DNA sequence: TGCAGCGTTGAGGGACTAGCGATCCACGAGCAGTACTTC. Protein: CSVEGLAIHEQYF.

This sequence joins TRBV6-5 and TRBJ2-1; 8 bases are shared with TRBD2. Germline CDR1 reads MNHEY; CDR2 reads SVGAGI. Trimming cost V 1 base and J 5 bases; bases outside gene matches: 7. The CDR3 is made up of 16 amino acids. The CDR3 coding sequence is TGTGCCAGCAGTTACTGGAGCGGGAGAAACGACAATGAGCAGTTCTTC. Its translation is CASSYWSGRNDNEQFF.

The chain carries TRBV6-5 and TRBJ2-2; D perhaps matches TRBD2 (6 bases). From germline, CDR1 is MNHEY and CDR2 SVGAGI. This CDR3 has 15 amino acids. The V and J ends lost 6 bases and 4 bases respectively, with 15 bases between them. CDR3 amino acids: CASSYEGGITGELFF. The CDR3 DNA follows: TGTGCCAGCAGCTACGAGGGAGGAATCACCGGGGAGCTGTTTTTT.

This chain uses TRBV29-1 with TRBJ2-7; D perhaps matches TRBD2 (5 bases). Trimming took off 7 bases at V and 7 bases at J, with 17 bases between the two ends. CDR1 is SQVTM, CDR2 ANQGSEA, per germline. The CDR3 consists of 12 residues. The CDR3 nucleotides are TGCAGCGCCCAGGCTACCTCGGGGGAGCAGTACTTC. Amino acid sequence: CSAQATSGEQYF.

The rearrangement joins TRBV6-2 or TRBV6-3 to TRBJ2-7, with D hard to call. The CDR3 covers 13 residues. The V and J ends lost 4 bases and 3 bases respectively, with 10 bases between them. Germline assignment: CDR1 MNHEY and CDR2 SVGEGT. CDR3 sequence (DNA): TGTGCCAGCAGTTTAGCACCGATCTACGAGCAGTACTTC. It specifies CASSLAPIYEQYF.

The V gene is TRBV24-1, the J gene TRBJ2-3; D ambiguous. Deletions cut 7 bases from V and 2 bases from J, with 15 bases between. The CDR3 has 15 amino acids. Germline assignment: CDR1 KGHDR and CDR2 SFDVKD. The CDR3 DNA reads as TGTGCCACCAGCGATCCGGCCAGGATCACAGATACGCAGTATTTT. Translation gives CATSDPARITDTQYF.

The CDR3 reads CASRGHETGNSPLHF. The CDR3 DNA is TGTGCCAGCAGAGGGCATGAGACAGGGAATTCACCCCTCCACTTT. V and J are TRBV7-9 and TRBJ1-6, with 7 bases that match TRBD1. CDR1 is SEHNR, CDR2 FQNEAQ, per germline (reference sequence). The CDR3 is made up of 15 amino acids. V was clipped by 6 bases and J by 7 bases; unmatched bases: 9.